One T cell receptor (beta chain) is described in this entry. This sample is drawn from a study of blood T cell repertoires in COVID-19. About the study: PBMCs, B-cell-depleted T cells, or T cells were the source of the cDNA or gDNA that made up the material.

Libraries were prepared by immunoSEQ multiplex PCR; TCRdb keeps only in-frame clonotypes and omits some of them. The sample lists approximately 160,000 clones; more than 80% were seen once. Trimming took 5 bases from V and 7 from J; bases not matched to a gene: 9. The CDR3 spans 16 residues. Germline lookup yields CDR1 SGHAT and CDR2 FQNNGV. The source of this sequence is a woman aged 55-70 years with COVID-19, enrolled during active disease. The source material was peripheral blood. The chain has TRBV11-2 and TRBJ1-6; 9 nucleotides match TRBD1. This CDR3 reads CASSRDRARGNSPLHF. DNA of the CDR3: TGTGCCAGCAGCCGGGACAGGGCCAGGGGGAATTCACCCCTCCACTTT.